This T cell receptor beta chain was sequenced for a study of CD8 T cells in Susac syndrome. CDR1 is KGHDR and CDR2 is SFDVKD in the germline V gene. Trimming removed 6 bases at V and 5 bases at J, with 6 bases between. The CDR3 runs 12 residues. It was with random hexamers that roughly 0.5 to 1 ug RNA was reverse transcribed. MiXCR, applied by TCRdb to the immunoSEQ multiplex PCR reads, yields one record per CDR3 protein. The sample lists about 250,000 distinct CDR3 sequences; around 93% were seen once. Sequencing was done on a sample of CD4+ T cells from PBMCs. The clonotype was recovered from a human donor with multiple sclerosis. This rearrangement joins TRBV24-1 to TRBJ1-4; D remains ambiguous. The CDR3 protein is CATSSENEKLFF. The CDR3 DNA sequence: TGTGCCACCAGTTCCGAGAATGAAAAACTGTTTTTT.